This TCR beta chain was recovered during a study of T-cell reconstitution after alpha-beta-depleted transplantation in children. Looked up from germline, CDR1 is LGHNA and CDR2 is YSLEER. V lost 2 bases to trimming and J lost 4 bases, with 15 bases between them. The CDR3 runs 17 residues. Unique molecular identifiers were used in preparing the TCRbeta library. TCRdb called the PCR reads again in MiXCR, with one record for every CDR3 protein. Seen here are 200,000 to 250,000 distinct CDR3 sequences, roughly 10% observed once, and the top ten hold approximately 5.9%. The sample was PBMCs from the stem cell graft donor, taken from the stem cell graft. The receptor was derived from a human donor who donated a stem cell graft to a child with acute lymphoblastic leukemia. The chain combines TRBV4-3 with TRBJ2-6, with unresolved D. CDR3 sequence (DNA): TGCGCCAGCAGCCAACTGGGCAGCCATTTGGGGGCCAACGTCCTGACTTTC. Translating it yields CASSQLGSHLGANVLTF.